This passage covers 13 T cell receptor beta chains from one sample sequenced in a study of human T cells and chemical hapten exposure. This sample's time point: pre-sensitization, week 0. Treatment given: therapeutic diphenylcyclopropenone sensitization with weekly scalp DPC. TCRdb re-called the RACE reads through MiXCR, storing one row per CDR3 protein. This table has 270,000 or so distinct CDR3 sequences, approximately 8% appearing once. The input for sequencing was whole blood, taken in connection with sensitization to the hapten diphenylcyclopropenone (DPC). These receptors were collected from a man aged 18 to 29 with alopecia areata. Some clones in this sample may be carry-over from other donors' samples.

The CDR3, as DNA: TGTGCCAGCAGTTTAATGCTCACCGGGGAGCTGTTTTTT. As protein: CASSLMLTGELFF. The chain employs TRBV27 and TRBJ2-2; D call uncertain. Germline lookup yields CDR1 MNHEY and CDR2 SMNVEV (reference sequence). This CDR3 comprises 13 residues. The V end lost 2 bases, the J end lost 4 bases, and 5 bases lay between the germline ends.

In this sample, this clonotype turned up a few times. The rearrangement uses TRBV20-1 and TRBJ2-3; the match to TRBD2 covers 7 bases. The CDR3 consists of 15 residues. Germline CDR1 reads DFQATT; CDR2 reads SNEGSKA (reference sequence). Trimming at V came to 6 bases and at J to 0 bases, leaving 9 bases not matched to a gene. The CDR3 region is CSARSGGTSTDTQYF. CDR3 coding DNA: TGCAGTGCCCGGTCCGGGGGGACTAGCACAGATACGCAGTATTTT.

The table lists this clonotype with a few counts. In DNA, the CDR3 is TGCGCCAGCACCCGGGAGGCGGGGGGTAACACCGGGGAGCTGTTTTTT. Protein: CASTREAGGNTGELFF. This chain joins TRBV10-2 and TRBJ2-2; 8 positions agree with TRBD2. V trimming: 7 bases; J trimming: 2 bases; junction bases outside the gene matches: 9. Germline CDR1 WSHSY, CDR2 SAAADI. The CDR3 length is 16 residues.

The sample holds many counts of this clonotype. This chain links TRBV5-1 with TRBJ2-1; no definite D call. Germline V gene lookup returns CDR1 SGHRS and CDR2 YFSETQ. V lost 4 bases and J lost 5, with 7 bases in between. This CDR3 is built from 12 residues. CDR3 sequence (DNA): TGCGCCAGCAGCCCGGATCACAATGAGCAGTTCTTC. As protein: CASSPDHNEQFF.

This clonotype was detected a few times. V usage is TRBV28 and J usage is TRBJ2-3; 7 bases align to TRBD2. Unmatched junction bases numbered 10, after V lost 7 bases and J lost 0 bases. In germline, CDR1 is MDHEN, CDR2 SYDVKM. The CDR3 covers 16 residues. DNA of the CDR3: TGTGCCAGCACCCGGATGGGGGGGGGTAGCACAGATACGCAGTATTTT. Translating it yields CASTRMGGGSTDTQYF. Together with reference TRBV28 and TRBJ2-3, the CDR3 gives the full variable domain: DVKVTQSSRYLVKRTGEKVFLECVQDMDHENMFWYRQDPGLGLRLIYFSYDVKMKEKGDIPEGYSVSREKKERFSLILESASTNQTSMYLCASTRMGGGSTDTQYFGPGTRLTVL.

This clonotype appeared many times. The genes are TRBV7-9 and TRBJ1-1; weak D call: TRBD1 (5 bases). Germline values: CDR1 SEHNR, CDR2 FQNEAQ (reference sequence). Trimming cost V 5 bases and J 6 bases, with 19 bases left between them. The CDR3 has 15 amino acids. The CDR3 loop is CASSQGLESRAEAFF. CDR3 sequence (DNA): TGTGCCAGCAGCCAGGGACTGGAGTCCAGGGCTGAAGCTTTCTTT.

This clonotype was seen more than once but under ten times. The chain combines TRBV6-5 with TRBJ2-7; D might be TRBD2 (7 bases). Germline V gene sequence: CDR1 MNHEY, CDR2 SVGAGI. The CDR3 loop spans 17 amino acids. V dropped 0 bases and J dropped 2 bases, with 17 bases sitting between them. The CDR3 DNA sequence: TGTGCCAGCAGTTACTCGATTGGCGGGGGCACCCCCTACGAGCAGTACTTC. Its translation: CASSYSIGGGTPYEQYF.

This clonotype has only a few counts. The chain joins TRBV9 to TRBJ1-6; 12 bases are shared with TRBD1. CDR1 is SGDLS, CDR2 YYNGEE, per germline. This CDR3 has 16 amino acids. J gave up 9 bases and V 5 bases, and 9 bases lay outside the gene matches. CDR3 DNA sequence: TGTGCCAGCAGTCTCCGGGACAGGGGGCTTGGTTCACCCCTCCACTTT. Amino acid sequence: CASSLRDRGLGSPLHF.

Ten or more counts support this clonotype. The chain recombines TRBV28 with TRBJ2-5, with TRBD1 as a possible D gene (7 bases). Trimming took 6 bases from V and 1 from J, leaving 15 bases between them. Per germline, CDR1 MDHEN and CDR2 SYDVKM. There are 15 residues in the CDR3. The CDR3 nucleotides read TGTGCCAGCAGCGACGGACAGGAGGGCCAAGAGACCCAGTACTTC. This sequence encodes CASSDGQEGQETQYF.

This clonotype has more than one count but fewer than ten. The junction shows a germline mismatch at one end, possibly a read error. The chain has TRBV7-9 and TRBJ1-2, with D uncertain. CDR3 length equals 14 residues. CDR1 and CDR2 (germline): SEHNR, FQNEAQ (reference sequence). The CDR3 loop is CASSWSTPTPSYAF. For the CDR3, the DNA is TGTGCCAGCAGCTGGTCAACTCCCACCCCTTCTTACGCCTTC.

This chain links TRBV10-3 with TRBJ2-3, with 8 bases aligning to TRBD1. Trimming at V came to 4 bases and at J to 5 bases, leaving 5 bases not matched to a gene. This CDR3 comprises 14 residues. Per the germline V gene, CDR1 is ENHRY and CDR2 is SYGVKD. The CDR3 protein is CAISAGGGGDTQYF. CDR3 sequence (DNA): TGTGCCATCAGTGCAGGGGGCGGTGGAGATACGCAGTATTTT.

This clonotype has a count of ten or more. CDR3 protein: CAISETPLGRRLNSPLHF. CDR3 bases: TGTGCCATCAGTGAAACACCCCTCGGACGCCGACTCAATTCACCCCTCCACTTT. The V gene is TRBV10-3, the J gene TRBJ1-6; no clear D gene. Per germline, CDR1 ENHRY and CDR2 SYGVKD. The V gene lost 3 bases and the J gene lost 7 bases, with 22 bases spanning the gap. The CDR3 consists of 18 residues.

The chain has TRBV7-2 and TRBJ2-3; no reliable D call. Germline V CDR1 and CDR2: SGHTA, FQGNSA. Between the trimmed V and J ends, which lost 1 base and 5 bases, there was a span of 10 bases. This CDR3 is built from 14 residues. CDR3 loop: CASSLVLAGDTQYF. Written as DNA, the CDR3 is TGTGCCAGCAGCTTAGTCTTGGCAGGAGATACGCAGTATTTT.